A single T cell receptor beta chain is shown here with its context. This clone was seen more than once but under ten times. The antigen it recognizes is unknown. Base-call qualities are not available, and no considerably larger clone is one nucleotide away. The CDR3 runs 16 residues from the cysteine to the phenylalanine. Only the CDR3 region is kept as DNA, spanning 48 bases read in frame from base 1. CDR1 SGHDT and CDR2 YYEEEE are derived from the germline V gene. Relative to germline, V is missing 2 bases and J is missing 4 bases, with 6 bases of the junction outside any gene match. Each collaborating institution followed its own protocols to collect whole blood in K2EDTA tubes. For TCRbeta analysis, collaborators shipped samples in one of three forms: frozen whole blood, isolated PBMCs, or DNA extracted from either of those sample types. The immunoSEQ Assay, a bias-controlled multiplex PCR, was used to amplify TCRbeta CDR3 regions from genomic DNA. On the study's bioinformatics: Nucleated cell counts per sample were estimated from amplification of reference gene primers within the assay. Sequence reads were collapsed and filtered to measure the absolute abundance of every unique TCRbeta CDR3 rearrangement. Productive Simpson clonality was computed per sample as the square root of Simpson's diversity index over productive rearrangements. Drawn from immuneACCESS, this table holds only the in-frame rearrangements with V and J called that TCRdb kept. Clones are partly lost; checked studies trace under half to an unresolved V gene and leave the rest unexplained. D and trimming come from the DNA, and the V and J calls and clone size come from that table. For this sample the table gives approximately 320,000 clones, of which over 75% were detected only once. Together, the top ten hold approximately 7.9% of the sample.

The data originate from a study of blood T cell repertoires in COVID-19 (dated by TCRdb to about 2020). About the study as a whole: Samples from collaborators originated in the United States, Italy and Spain and spanned both the acute and convalescent phases of COVID-19. The material from the prospective study consisted of cDNA or gDNA derived from T cells, B-cell-depleted T cells, or PBMCs. The dataset comprised deeply sampled blood TCRbeta repertoires from subjects exposed to, actively infected with, or recovered from COVID-19. The repertoires were released in a freely available public database meant as a resource for research on the immune response to SARS-CoV-2. The samples were drawn from two sources: the first 160 participants of the ongoing ImmuneRACE study, and over 950 subjects contributed by 6 global collaborators. Sample metadata almost always included a de-identified subject ID, COVID-19 status, age in years and sex. Where available, HLA class I and class II types were taken from metadata supplied by the sample provider and were not determined by assay-based typing. Broader findings and caveats from the paper: How much clinical and demographic metadata was included differed by source and by participant, and the metadata was provided uncurated.

Sequenced material: peripheral blood. This receptor chain uses TRBV5-6 and TRBJ1-5, and 10 bases in between align with TRBD1. The clonotype comes from a human donor in a cohort sampled during active COVID-19. The encoded CDR3 is CASSFWQDRGNQPQHF. The sequenced DNA is TGTGCCAGCAGCTTTTGGCAGGACAGGGGGAATCAGCCCCAGCATTTT.